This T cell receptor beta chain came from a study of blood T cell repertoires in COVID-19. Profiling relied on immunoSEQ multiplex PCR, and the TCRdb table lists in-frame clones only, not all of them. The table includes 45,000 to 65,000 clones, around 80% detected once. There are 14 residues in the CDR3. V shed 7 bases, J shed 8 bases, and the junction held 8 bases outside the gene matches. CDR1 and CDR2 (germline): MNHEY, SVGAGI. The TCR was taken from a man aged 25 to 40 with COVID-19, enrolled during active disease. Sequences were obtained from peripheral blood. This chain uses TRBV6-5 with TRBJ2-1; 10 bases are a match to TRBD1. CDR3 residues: CASTRATGGHEQFF. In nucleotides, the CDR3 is TGTGCCAGCACCCGCGCGACAGGGGGCCATGAGCAGTTCTTC.